This TCR beta chain was captured by sequencing in a study of identical twins. A template switching step contributed a universal primer site, while unique molecular identifiers were present in the cDNA. TCRdb reanalysed the 5' RACE reads using MiXCR and keeps one entry per CDR3 protein. The data show 1.5 million to 2 million distinct CDR3 sequences, with about 32% seen just once and over 0.25% held by the top ten. The junction had 7 bases not matched to a gene; V was cut back by 4 bases and J by 1 base. CDR1 and CDR2 (germline): SGHVS, FQNEAQ. This CDR3 comprises 17 residues. The sequence was obtained from a newborn girl in good health. V usage is TRBV7-8 and J usage is TRBJ2-1, with 10 nucleotides matching TRBD1. Sample: cord blood. CDR3 sequence reads: CASSSPGDRGSYNEQFF. In nucleotides, the CDR3 is TGTGCCAGCAGCTCACCTGGGGACAGGGGTTCCTACAATGAGCAGTTCTTC. Looking up the rest from reference TRBV7-8 and TRBJ2-1 gives the full variable domain: GAGVSQSPRYKVAKRGQDVALRCDPISGHVSLFWYQQALGQGPEFLTYFQNEAQLDKSGLPSDRFFAERPEGSVSTLKIQRTQQEDSAVYLCASSSPGDRGSYNEQFFGPGTRLTVL.